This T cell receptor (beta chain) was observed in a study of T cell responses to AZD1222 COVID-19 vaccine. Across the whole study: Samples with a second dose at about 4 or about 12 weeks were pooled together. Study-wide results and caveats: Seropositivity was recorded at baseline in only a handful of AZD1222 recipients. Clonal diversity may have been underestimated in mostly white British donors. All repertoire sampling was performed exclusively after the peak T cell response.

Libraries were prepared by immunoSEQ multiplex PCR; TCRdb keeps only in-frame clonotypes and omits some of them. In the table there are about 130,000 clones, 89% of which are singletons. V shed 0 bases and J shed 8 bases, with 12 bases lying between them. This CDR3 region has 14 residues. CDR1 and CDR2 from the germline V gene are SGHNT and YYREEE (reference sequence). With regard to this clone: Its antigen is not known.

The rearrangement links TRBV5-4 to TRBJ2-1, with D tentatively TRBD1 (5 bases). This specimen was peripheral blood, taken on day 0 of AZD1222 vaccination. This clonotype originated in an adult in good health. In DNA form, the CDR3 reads TGTGCCAGCAGCTTGGGGACAAGGGGCGATGAGCAGTTCTTC. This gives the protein CASSLGTRGDEQFF.